The rows below give T cell receptor beta chains drawn from one sample of a study of T cells after yellow fever vaccination. TCRdb recomputed calls from the 5' RACE reads with MiXCR, one row per CDR3 protein. The repertoire consists of about 340,000 distinct CDR3 sequences, with under 5% occurring once and the leading ten covering 24%. Sequencing used PBMCs, obtained 5 days after the yellow fever booster vaccination. All receptors come from a man between 18 and 35 years old who received the YFV17D yellow fever vaccine. The conserved cysteine and the conserved F or W are not part of the CDR3 here.

V	J	CDR3
TRBV29-1	TRBJ1-1	SGGQMNTEAF
TRBV20-1	TRBJ2-3	SARDLHLADTQY
TRBV12-3/TRBV12-4	TRBJ2-2	ASSLRPARLFRGGNTGELF
TRBV7-2	TRBJ1-2	ASSPPGRKEGYT
TRBV5-1	TRBJ2-4	ASSLGRENIQY
TRBV7-7	TRBJ1-1	ASSRVENTEAF
TRBV5-1	TRBJ2-5	ASSLFSRQETQY
TRBV12-3/TRBV12-4	TRBJ1-5	ASRAGQGANQPQH
TRBV5-1	TRBJ2-3	ASSLVGSADTDTQY
TRBV9	TRBJ2-1	ASSVEFTDNEQF
TRBV7-3	TRBJ2-6	ASSPLGGPWGVLT
TRBV7-9	TRBJ1-1	ASIRQGGTEAF
TRBV2	TRBJ2-1	ASSEIAGDYEQF
TRBV7-3	TRBJ1-2	ASSPMDGLGYGYT
TRBV7-9	TRBJ2-7	ASSPRNRGDEQY
TRBV5-4	TRBJ2-3	ASSLPRPEDTQY
TRBV20-1	TRBJ1-4	SARATGRDEKLF
TRBV4-1	TRBJ2-3	ASSHLGQWITDTQY
TRBV11-2	TRBJ2-1	ASTREGTGVPDEQF
TRBV20-1	TRBJ1-2	SARAEDRDDGYT
TRBV25-1	TRBJ1-1	ASTPGAGPGSGQAF
TRBV6-2/TRBV6-3	TRBJ2-6	ASCWAKANVLT
TRBV7-9	TRBJ2-7	ASSLRQDSYEQY
TRBV12-3/TRBV12-4	TRBJ1-2	ASSRQGSGYGYT
TRBV20-1	TRBJ1-1	SARDNIGGREAF